The present T cell receptor (beta chain) was sequenced within a study of T-cell memory formation after mild COVID-19. TCRdb fed the 5' RACE reads into MiXCR, producing one record per CDR3 protein. The repertoire consists of hundreds of thousands of distinct CDR3 sequences, with around 21% occurring once and the leading ten covering about an eighth. This clonotype has only a few counts. The CDR3 totals 13 residues. J lost 2 bases, V lost 6 bases, and 7 bases had no gene match. The germline gives CDR1 SQVTM, CDR2 ANQGSEA. Sequenced: PBMCs or a T cell subset sorted from them (not recorded which). The rearrangement uses TRBV29-1 and TRBJ2-7; 7 bases are shared with TRBD1. This clonotype originated in an adult woman who had mild COVID-19 (a few samples of this study predate the infection). Cell type and time point are not known. CDR3 DNA sequence: TGCAGCGTCGAACAGGGGTTCCCCTACGAGCAGTACTTC. Protein product: CSVEQGFPYEQYF.